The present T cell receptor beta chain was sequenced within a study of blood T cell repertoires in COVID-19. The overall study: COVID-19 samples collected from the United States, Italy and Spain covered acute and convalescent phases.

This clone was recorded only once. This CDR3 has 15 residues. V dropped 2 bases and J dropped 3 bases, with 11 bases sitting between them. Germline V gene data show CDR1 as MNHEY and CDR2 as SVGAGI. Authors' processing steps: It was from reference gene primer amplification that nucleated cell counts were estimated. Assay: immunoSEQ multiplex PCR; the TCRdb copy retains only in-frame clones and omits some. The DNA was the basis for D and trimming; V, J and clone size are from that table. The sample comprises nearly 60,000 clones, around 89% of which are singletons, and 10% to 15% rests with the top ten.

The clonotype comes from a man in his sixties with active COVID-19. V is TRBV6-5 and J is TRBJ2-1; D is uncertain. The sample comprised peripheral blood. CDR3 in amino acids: CASSYGVANYNEQFF. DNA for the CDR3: TGTGCCAGCAGTTACGGTGTGGCAAACTACAATGAGCAGTTCTTC.